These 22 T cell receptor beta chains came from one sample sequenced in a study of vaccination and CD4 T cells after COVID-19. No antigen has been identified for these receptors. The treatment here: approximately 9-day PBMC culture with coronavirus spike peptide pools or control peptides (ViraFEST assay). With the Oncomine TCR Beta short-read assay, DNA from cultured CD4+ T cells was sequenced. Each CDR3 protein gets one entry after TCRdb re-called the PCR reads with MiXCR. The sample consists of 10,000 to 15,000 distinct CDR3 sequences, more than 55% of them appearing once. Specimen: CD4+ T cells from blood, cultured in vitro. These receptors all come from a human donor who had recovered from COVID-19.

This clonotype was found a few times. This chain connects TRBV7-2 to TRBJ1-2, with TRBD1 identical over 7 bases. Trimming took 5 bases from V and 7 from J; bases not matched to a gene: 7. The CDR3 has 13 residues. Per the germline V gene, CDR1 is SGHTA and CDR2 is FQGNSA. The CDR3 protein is CASSLDRVIGYTF. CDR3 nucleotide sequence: TGTGCCAGCAGCCTAGACAGGGTAATTGGCTACACCTTC.

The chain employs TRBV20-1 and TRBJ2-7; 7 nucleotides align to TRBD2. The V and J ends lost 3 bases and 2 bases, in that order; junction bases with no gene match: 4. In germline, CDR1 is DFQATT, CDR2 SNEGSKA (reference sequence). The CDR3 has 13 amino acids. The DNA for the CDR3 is TGCAGTGCTAGCCCCGGACTAGCCTACGAGCAGTACTTC. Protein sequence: CSASPGLAYEQYF.

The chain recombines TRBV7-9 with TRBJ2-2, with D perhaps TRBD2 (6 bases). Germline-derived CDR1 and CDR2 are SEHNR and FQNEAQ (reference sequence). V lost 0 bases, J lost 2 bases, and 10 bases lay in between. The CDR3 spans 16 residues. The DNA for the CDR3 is TGTGCCAGCAGCTTAGCCGGGACTGCTAACACCGGGGAGCTGTTTTTT. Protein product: CASSLAGTANTGELFF.

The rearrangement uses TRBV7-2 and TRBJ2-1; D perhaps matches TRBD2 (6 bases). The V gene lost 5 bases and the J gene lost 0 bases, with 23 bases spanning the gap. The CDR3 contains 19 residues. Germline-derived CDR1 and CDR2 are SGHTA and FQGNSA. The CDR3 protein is CASSLRGMRNVISYNEQFF. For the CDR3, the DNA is TGTGCCAGCAGCCTACGGGGGATGCGAAACGTCATCTCCTACAATGAGCAGTTCTTC.

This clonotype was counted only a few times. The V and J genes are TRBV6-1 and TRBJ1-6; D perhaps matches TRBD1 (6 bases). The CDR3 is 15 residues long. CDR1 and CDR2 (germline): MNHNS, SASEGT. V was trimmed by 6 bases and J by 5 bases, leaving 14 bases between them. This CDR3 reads CASSPGGYNNSPLHF. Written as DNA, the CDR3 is TGTGCCAGCAGCCCCGGGGGCTACAATAATTCACCCCTCCACTTT.

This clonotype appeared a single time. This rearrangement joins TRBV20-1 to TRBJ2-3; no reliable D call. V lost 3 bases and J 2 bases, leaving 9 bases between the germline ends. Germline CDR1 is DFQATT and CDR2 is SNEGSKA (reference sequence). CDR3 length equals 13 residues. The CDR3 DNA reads TGCAGTGCTAGTTTAGGATCCACAGATACGCAGTATTTT. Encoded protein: CSASLGSTDTQYF.

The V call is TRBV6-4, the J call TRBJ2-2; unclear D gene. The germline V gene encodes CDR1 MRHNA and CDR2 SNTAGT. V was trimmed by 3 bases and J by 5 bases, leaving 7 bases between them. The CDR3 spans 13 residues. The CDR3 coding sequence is TGTGCCAGCAGTGAATCCGTTACCGGGGAGCTGTTTTTT. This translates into CASSESVTGELFF.

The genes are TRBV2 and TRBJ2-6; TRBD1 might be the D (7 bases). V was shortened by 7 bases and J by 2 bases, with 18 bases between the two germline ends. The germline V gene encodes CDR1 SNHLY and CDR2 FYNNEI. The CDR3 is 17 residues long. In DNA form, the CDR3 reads TGTGCCAGCACAGCGGCAGGGGGGAGGCCTGGGGCCAACGTCCTGACTTTC. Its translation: CASTAAGGRPGANVLTF.

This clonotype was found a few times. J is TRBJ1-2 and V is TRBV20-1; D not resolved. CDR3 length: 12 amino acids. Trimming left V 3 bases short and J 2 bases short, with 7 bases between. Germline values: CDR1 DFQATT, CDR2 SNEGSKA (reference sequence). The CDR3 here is CSARDLNYGYTF. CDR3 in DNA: TGCAGTGCTAGGGACCTCAACTATGGCTACACCTTC.

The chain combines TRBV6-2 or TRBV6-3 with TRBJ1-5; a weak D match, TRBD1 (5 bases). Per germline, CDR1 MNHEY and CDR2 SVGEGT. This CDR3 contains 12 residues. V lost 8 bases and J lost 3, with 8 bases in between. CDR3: CASGAVNQPQHF. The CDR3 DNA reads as TGTGCCAGCGGGGCGGTCAATCAGCCCCAGCATTTT.

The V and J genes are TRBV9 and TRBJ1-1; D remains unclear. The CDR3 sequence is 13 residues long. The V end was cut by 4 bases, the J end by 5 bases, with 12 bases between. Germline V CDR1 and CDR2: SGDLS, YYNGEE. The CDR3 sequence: CASSFSSETEAFF. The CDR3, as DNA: TGTGCCAGCAGCTTTTCCAGCGAAACTGAAGCTTTCTTT.

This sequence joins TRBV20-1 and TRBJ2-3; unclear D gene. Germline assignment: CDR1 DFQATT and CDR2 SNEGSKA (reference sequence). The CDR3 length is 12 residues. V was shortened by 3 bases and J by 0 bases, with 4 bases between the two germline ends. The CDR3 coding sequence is TGCAGTGCTAGGGCTAGCACAGATACGCAGTATTTT. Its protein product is CSARASTDTQYF.

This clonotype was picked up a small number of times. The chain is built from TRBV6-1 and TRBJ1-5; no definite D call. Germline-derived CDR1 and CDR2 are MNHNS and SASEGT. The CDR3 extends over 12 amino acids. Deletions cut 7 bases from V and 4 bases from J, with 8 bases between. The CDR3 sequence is CASKHLNQPQHF. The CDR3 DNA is TGTGCCAGCAAACACCTTAATCAGCCCCAGCATTTT.

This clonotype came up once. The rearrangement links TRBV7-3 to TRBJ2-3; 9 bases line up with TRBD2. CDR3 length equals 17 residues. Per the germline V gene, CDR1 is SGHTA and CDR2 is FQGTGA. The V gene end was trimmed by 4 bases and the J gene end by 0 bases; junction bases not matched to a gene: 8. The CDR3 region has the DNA TGTGCCAGCAGCTACCTACCGACTAGCGGTAGCACAGATACGCAGTATTTT. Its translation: CASSYLPTSGSTDTQYF.

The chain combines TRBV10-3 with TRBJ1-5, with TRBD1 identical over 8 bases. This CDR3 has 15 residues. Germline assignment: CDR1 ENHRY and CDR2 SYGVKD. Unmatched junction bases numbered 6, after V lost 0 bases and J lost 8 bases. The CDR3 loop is CAISESDREGEPQHF. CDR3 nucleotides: TGTGCCATCAGTGAGTCGGACAGGGAGGGTGAGCCCCAGCATTTT.

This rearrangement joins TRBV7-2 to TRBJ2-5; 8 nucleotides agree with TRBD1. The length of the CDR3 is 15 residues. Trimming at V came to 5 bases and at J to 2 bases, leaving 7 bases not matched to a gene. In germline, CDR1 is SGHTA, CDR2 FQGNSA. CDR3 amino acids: CASSRTGRRQETQYF. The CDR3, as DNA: TGTGCCAGCAGCAGGACAGGGCGTAGACAAGAGACCCAGTACTTC.

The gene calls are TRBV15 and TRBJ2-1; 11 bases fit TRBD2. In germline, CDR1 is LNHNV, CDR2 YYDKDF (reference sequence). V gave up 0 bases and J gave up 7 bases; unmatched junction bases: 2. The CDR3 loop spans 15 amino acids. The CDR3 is CATSRELAGVNEQFF. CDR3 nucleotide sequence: TGTGCCACCAGCAGAGAACTAGCGGGAGTAAATGAGCAGTTCTTC.

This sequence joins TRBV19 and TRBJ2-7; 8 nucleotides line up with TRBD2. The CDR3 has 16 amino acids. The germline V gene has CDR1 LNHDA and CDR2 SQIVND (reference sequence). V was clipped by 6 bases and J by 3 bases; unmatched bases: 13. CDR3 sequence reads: CASSDSGTSGRYEQYF. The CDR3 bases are TGTGCCAGTAGCGACTCAGGGACTAGTGGGCGCTACGAGCAGTACTTC.

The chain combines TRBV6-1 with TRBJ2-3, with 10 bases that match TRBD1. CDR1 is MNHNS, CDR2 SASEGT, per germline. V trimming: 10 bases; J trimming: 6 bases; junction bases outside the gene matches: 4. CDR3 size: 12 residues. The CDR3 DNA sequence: TGTGCCACCCGGACAGGGGGGGATACGCAGTATTTT. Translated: CATRTGGDTQYF.

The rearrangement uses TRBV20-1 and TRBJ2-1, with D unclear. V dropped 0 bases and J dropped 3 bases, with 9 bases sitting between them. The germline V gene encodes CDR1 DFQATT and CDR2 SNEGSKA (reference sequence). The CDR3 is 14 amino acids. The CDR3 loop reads CSARDRIDYNEQFF. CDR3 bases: TGCAGTGCTAGAGATCGGATAGACTACAATGAGCAGTTCTTC.

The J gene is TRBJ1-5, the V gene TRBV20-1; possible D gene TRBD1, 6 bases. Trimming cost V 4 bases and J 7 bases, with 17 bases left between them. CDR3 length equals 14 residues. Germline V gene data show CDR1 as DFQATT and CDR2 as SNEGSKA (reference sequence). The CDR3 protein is CSAKETGLRQPQHF. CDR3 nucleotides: TGCAGTGCTAAGGAGACAGGTCTCAGGCAGCCCCAGCATTTT.

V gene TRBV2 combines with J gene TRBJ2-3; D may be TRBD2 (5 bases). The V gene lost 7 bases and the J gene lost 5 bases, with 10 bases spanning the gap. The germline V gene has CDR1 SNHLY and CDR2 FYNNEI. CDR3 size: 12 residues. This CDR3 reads CASTKLEDTQYF. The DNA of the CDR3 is TGTGCCAGCACCAAACTAGAAGATACGCAGTATTTT.